Presented here are 4 T cell receptor beta chains from one specimen sequenced in a study of OX40 agonist ivuxolimab in advanced cancers. Data came from immunoSEQ multiplex PCR; TCRdb stores just in-frame clones and leaves some out. Of roughly 25,000 clones listed, about 76% are singletons. The sample was CD4+ or CD8+ T cells sorted from blood, taken in a trial of the OX40 agonist ivuxolimab. The source is an adult with an advanced solid tumor such as melanoma, head and neck, liver or kidney cancer.

In its sample, this clone was seen a few times. The germline gene is not matched at one end of the junction; a read error may be the cause. J is TRBJ2-1 and V is TRBV7-7; D is perhaps TRBD1 (5 bases). The CDR3 is made up of 15 amino acids. Germline V gene data show CDR1 as SSHAT and CDR2 as FNYEAQ (reference sequence). The CDR3 DNA reads TGTGCTAGCAGCTTAGATCTCGACAGTTACAATGAGCAGTTCTTC. Translation: CASSLDLDSYNEQFF. The complete variable domain, with remaining parts taken from reference TRBV7-7 and TRBJ2-1, reads GAGVSQSPRYKVTKRGQDVTLRCDPISSHATLYWYQQALGQGPEFLTYFNYEAQPDKSGLPSDRFSAERPEGSISTLTIQRTEQRDSAMYRCASSLDLDSYNEQFFGPGTRLTVL.

The gene calls are TRBV2 and TRBJ1-3; 9 bases map to TRBD1. Germline CDR1 and CDR2: SNHLY and FYNNEI. Trimming cost V 6 bases and J 4 bases; bases outside gene matches: 7. The CDR3 has 15 amino acids. CDR3: CASSGTGGAGNTIYF. The CDR3 DNA follows: TGTGCCAGCAGCGGTACAGGGGGCGCGGGAAACACCATATATTTT.

The gene calls are TRBV7-6 and TRBJ1-1; 8 nucleotides match TRBD1. J lost 4 bases, V lost 5 bases, and 9 bases had no gene match. The germline gives CDR1 SGHVS, CDR2 FNYEAQ. The CDR3 consists of 15 residues. CDR3 bases: TGTGCCAGCAGCCAACTCCAGGGGGCGGGCACTGAAGCTTTCTTT. Translation gives CASSQLQGAGTEAFF.

V is TRBV10-3 and J is TRBJ2-1, with TRBD2 matching 9 bases. The CDR3 is made up of 15 amino acids. Trimming cost V 1 base and J 6 bases; bases outside gene matches: 4. The germline V gene has CDR1 ENHRY and CDR2 SYGVKD. In nucleotides, the CDR3 is TGTGCCATCAGTGAGTTAAGCGGGGGGCTCAATGAGCAGTTCTTC. Translating gives CAISELSGGLNEQFF.